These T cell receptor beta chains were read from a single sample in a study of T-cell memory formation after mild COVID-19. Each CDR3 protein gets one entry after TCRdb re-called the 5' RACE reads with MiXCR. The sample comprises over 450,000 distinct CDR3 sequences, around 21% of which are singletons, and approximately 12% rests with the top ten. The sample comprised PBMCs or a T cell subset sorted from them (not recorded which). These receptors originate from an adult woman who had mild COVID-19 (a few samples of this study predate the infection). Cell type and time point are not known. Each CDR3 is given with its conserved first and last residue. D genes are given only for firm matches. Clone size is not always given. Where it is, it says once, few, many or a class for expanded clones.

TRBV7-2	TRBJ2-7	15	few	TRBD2	TGTGCCAGCAGCTCACCGGGACTAGCGGTGTACGAGCAGTACTTC	CASSSPGLAVYEQYF
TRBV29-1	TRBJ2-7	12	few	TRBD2	TGCAGCGTTGAGAAAGCGGGATACGAGCAGTACTTC	CSVEKAGYEQYF
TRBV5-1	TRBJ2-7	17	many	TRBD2	TGCGCCAGCAGCGCGAGCAACCCTAGCGGGGGGGCCTCCGAGCAGTACTTC	CASSASNPSGGASEQYF
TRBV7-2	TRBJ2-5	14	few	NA	TGTGCCAGCAGTCTAAGCACGGTCCGTGAGACCCAGTACTTC	CASSLSTVRETQYF
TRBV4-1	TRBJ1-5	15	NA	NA	TGCGCCAGCAGCCTCCCGGGACAAGGCAATCAGCCCCAGCATTTT	CASSLPGQGNQPQHF
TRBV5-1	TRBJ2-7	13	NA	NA	TGCGCCAGCAGCTTGGCCAGCGTAGGCGAGCAGTACTTC	CASSLASVGEQYF
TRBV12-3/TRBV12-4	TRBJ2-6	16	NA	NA	TGTGCCAGCAGTCCACAGGGCCACTCTGGGGCCAACGTCCTGACTTTC	CASSPQGHSGANVLTF
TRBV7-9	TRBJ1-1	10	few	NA	TGTGCCAGCAGCTCCAGGTGGTTGGTTTTT	CASSSRWLVF
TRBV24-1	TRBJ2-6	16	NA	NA	TGTGCCACCAGTGTAACAGGCGGATCTTGGGCCAACGTCCTGACTTTC	CATSVTGGSWANVLTF
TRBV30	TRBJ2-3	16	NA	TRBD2	TGTGCCTGGAGTTACGGACTAGCGGGAGGGAAAGATACGCAGTATTTT	CAWSYGLAGGKDTQYF
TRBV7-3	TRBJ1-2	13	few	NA	TGTGCCAGCAGCTTAACCCGGGGCGATGGCTACACCTTC	CASSLTRGDGYTF
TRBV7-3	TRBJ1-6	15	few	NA	TGTGCCAGCAGCTTAGATCTGAGGGGTAATTCACCCCTCCACTTT	CASSLDLRGNSPLHF
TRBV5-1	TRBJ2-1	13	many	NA	TGCGCCAGCAGCTTGGGCCCTGGCAATGAGCAGTTCTTC	CASSLGPGNEQFF
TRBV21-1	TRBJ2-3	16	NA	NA	TGTGCCAGCAGCTCCGCCCGCGGAGGTACCACAGATACGCAGTATTTT	CASSSARGGTTDTQYF
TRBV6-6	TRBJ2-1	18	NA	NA	TGTGCCAGCAGTTACTCCTCCTGGGCGGGGAGCTCCTACAATGAGCAGTTCTTC	CASSYSSWAGSSYNEQFF
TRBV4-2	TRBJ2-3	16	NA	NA	TGCGCCAGCAGCCAAGATCTACTGCTGAGCACAGATACGCAGTATTTT	CASSQDLLLSTDTQYF
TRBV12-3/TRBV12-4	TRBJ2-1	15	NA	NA	TGTGCCAGCAGTTTAGTCGGGGAGGGGGCCAATGAGCAGTTCTTC	CASSLVGEGANEQFF
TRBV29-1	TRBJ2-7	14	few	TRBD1	TGCAGCGTTGAAAAGGCCGGGACAGGGGACGAGCAGTACTTC	CSVEKAGTGDEQYF
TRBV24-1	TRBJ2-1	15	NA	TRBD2	TGTGCCACCAGTCGTACTAGCGGGGTAATCAATGAGCAGTTCTTC	CATSRTSGVINEQFF
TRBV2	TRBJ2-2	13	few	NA	TGTGCCAGCCGGACGGGGAACACCGGGGAGCTGTTTTTT	CASRTGNTGELFF
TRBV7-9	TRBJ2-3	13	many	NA	TGTGCCAGCAGCTTACGGGACACAGATACGCAGTATTTT	CASSLRDTDTQYF
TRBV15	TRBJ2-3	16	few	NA	TGTGCCACCAGCAGCACGGCGGGGCCCAGCACAGATACGCAGTATTTT	CATSSTAGPSTDTQYF
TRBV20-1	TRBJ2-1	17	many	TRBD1	TGCAGTGCTATCGGACAGGGCTCTTCAGGCTCCTACAATGAGCAGTTCTTC	CSAIGQGSSGSYNEQFF
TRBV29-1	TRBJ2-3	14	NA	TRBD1	TGCAGCGTCCCGGACAGGGTAGGAACAGATACGCAGTATTTT	CSVPDRVGTDTQYF
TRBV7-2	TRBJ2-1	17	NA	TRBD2	TGTGCCAGCAGCTTAGCCCCTTCCGGGACTAGCCTCAATGAGCAGTTCTTC	CASSLAPSGTSLNEQFF
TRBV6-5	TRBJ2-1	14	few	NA	TGTGCCAGCAGCTTCCAGGCCTCCTACAATGAGCAGTTCTTC	CASSFQASYNEQFF
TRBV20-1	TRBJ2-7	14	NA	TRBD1	TGCAGTGCTACTTCGGGACAGCACCCCTACGAGCAGTACTTC	CSATSGQHPYEQYF
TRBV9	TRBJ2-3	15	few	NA	TGTGCCAGCAGCGTAGCGGGAGTGGTCACAGATACGCAGTATTTT	CASSVAGVVTDTQYF
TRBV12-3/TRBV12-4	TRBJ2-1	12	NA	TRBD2	TGTGCCAGCAGTTTATTTACTAGCGAGCAGATCTTC	CASSLFTSEQIF
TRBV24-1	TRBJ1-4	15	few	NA	TGTGCCACCAGTGATCTAAGGACCTCTAATGAAAAACTGTTTTTT	CATSDLRTSNEKLFF
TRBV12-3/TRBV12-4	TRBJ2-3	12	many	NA	TGTGCCAGCAGTTTAAGGGTAGATACGCAGTATTTT	CASSLRVDTQYF
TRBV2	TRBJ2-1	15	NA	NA	TGTGCCAGCAGTGAAAACCCCGGACGGCGCAATGAGCAGTTCTTC	CASSENPGRRNEQFF
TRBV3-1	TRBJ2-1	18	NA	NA	TGTGCCAGCAGCCCCACCCAGGGGCTACCGTCGAACTACAATGAGCAGTTCTTC	CASSPTQGLPSNYNEQFF
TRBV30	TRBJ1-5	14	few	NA	TGTGCCTGGAGTGGGAGGGTTGGCAATCAGCCCCAGCATTTT	CAWSGRVGNQPQHF
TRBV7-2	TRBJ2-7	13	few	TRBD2	TGTGCCAGCAGCTTCACCGGGACTACCGAGCAGTACTTC	CASSFTGTTEQYF
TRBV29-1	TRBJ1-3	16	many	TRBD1	TGCAGCGTTGTTCTCGGGACAGCAGTGTCCGGAAACACCATATATTTT	CSVVLGTAVSGNTIYF
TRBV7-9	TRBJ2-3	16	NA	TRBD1	TGTGCCAGCAGCTCCACAAGACAGGGGGGCACAGATACGCAGTATTTT	CASSSTRQGGTDTQYF
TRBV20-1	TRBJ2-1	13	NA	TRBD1	TGCAGTGCTAGGGGGGGACAGGTTGGTCGGCAGTTCTTC	CSARGGQVGRQFF
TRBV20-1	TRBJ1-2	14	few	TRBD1	TGCAGTGCTTGGGACAGGGTTACTAACTATGGCTACACCTTC	CSAWDRVTNYGYTF
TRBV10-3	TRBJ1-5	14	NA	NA	TGTGCCATCAGTGCCCCACAGACCTATCAGCCCCAGCATTTT	CAISAPQTYQPQHF
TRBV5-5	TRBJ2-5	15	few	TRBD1	TGTGCCAGCAGCCCCGGGACAGGGGTTGCCGAGACCCAGTACTTC	CASSPGTGVAETQYF
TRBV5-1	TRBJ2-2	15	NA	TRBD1	TGCGCCAGCAGCTTACAGGGGCAGGACACCGGGGAGCTGTTTTTT	CASSLQGQDTGELFF
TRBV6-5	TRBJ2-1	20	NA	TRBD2	TGTGCCAGCAGTTACTCTCGGACTAGCGGGCCCCAGAGCTCCTACAATGAGCAGTTCTTC	CASSYSRTSGPQSSYNEQFF
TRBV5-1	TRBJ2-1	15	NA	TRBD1	TGCGCCAGCAGCGCGAGGACAGGACCTAACAATGAGCAGTTCTTC	CASSARTGPNNEQFF
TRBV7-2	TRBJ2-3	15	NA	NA	TGTGCCAGCAGCTTTAGGGGGGGGTACATGGATACGCAGTATTTT	CASSFRGGYMDTQYF
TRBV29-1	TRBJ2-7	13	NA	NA	TGCAGCGTTGTAAAGGTCCCGTCCTACGAGCAGTACTTC	CSVVKVPSYEQYF
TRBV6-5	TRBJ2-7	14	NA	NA	TGTGCCAGCAGTTACTCCTCGTCCGGGTACGAGCAGTACTTC	CASSYSSSGYEQYF
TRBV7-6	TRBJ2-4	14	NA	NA	TGTGCCAGCAGCCCTGCAGGGGTTAACGGCATTCAGTACTTC	CASSPAGVNGIQYF
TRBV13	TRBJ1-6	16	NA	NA	TGTGCCAGCAGCTCGGGCTCTTGGGAAGGAAATTCACCCCTCCACTTT	CASSSGSWEGNSPLHF